This T cell receptor (beta chain) originates from a study of blood T cell repertoires in COVID-19. The wider study: Samples came from the United States, Italy and Spain, spanning acute and convalescent COVID-19. The analysed material was cDNA or gDNA that came from T cells, B-cell-depleted T cells, or PBMCs.

Original handling: The authors estimated nucleated cell counts from reference gene primer amplification. Sequencing used immunoSEQ multiplex PCR; TCRdb keeps in-frame clones, though not all of them. D and trimming come from the DNA, and the V and J calls and clone size come from that table. The sample holds about 120,000 clones, 90% seen once. Germline lookup yields CDR1 MDHEN and CDR2 SYDVKM. The CDR3 consists of 14 residues. The junction had 12 bases not matched to a gene; V was cut back by 4 bases and J by 9 bases. The TCR comes from a human donor with active COVID-19. The donor label of this sample is uncertain. The chain carries TRBV28 and TRBJ2-7; 7 nucleotides align to TRBD2. The sequencing input was peripheral blood. The CDR3 DNA is TGTGCCAGCAGTTCCAGACTAGCCCCACCCGGGCAGTACTTC. This encodes CASSSRLAPPGQYF.